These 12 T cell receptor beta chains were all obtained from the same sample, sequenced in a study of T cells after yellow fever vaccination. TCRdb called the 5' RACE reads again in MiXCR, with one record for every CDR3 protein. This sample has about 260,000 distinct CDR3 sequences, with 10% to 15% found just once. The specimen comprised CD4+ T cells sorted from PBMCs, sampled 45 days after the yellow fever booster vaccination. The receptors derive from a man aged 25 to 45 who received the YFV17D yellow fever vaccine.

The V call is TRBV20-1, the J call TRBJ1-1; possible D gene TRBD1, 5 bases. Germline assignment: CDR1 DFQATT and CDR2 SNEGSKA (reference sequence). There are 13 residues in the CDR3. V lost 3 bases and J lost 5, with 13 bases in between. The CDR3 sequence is CSASGDVGTEAFF. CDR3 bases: TGCAGTGCTAGTGGGGACGTAGGGACTGAAGCTTTCTTT.

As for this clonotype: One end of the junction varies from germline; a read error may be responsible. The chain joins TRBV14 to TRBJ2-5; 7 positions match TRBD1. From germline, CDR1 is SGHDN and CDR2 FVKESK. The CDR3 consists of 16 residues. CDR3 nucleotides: TGTGCCAGAAGCCAAGATACTGGGGTAGGGGGCGAGACCCAGTACTTC. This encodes CARSQDTGVGGETQYF.

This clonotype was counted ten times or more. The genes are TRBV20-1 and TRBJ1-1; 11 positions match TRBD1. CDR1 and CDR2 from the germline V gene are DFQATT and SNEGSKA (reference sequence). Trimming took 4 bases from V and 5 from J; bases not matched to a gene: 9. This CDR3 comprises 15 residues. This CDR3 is CSANGQGAVWTEAFF. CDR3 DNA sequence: TGCAGTGCTAACGGACAGGGGGCAGTGTGGACTGAAGCTTTCTTT.

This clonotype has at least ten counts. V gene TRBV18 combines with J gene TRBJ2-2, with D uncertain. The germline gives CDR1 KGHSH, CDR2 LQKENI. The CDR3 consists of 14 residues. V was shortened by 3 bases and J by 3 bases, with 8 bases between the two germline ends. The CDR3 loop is CASSPGKYTGELFF. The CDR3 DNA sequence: TGTGCCAGCTCACCTGGGAAATACACCGGGGAGCTGTTTTTT.

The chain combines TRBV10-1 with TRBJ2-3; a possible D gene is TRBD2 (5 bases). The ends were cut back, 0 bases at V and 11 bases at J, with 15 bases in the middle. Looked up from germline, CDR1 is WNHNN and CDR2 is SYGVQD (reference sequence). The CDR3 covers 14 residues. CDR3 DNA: TGCGCCAGCAGTGAGTCGGGTAGCGAAGTTCGGCAGTATTTT. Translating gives CASSESGSEVRQYF.

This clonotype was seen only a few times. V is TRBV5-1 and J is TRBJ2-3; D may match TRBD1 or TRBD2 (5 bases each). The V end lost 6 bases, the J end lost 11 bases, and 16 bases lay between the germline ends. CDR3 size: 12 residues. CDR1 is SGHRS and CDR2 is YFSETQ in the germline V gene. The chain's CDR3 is CASTDPGQRQYF. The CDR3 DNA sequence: TGCGCCAGCACCGACCCGGGGCAAAGGCAGTATTTT.

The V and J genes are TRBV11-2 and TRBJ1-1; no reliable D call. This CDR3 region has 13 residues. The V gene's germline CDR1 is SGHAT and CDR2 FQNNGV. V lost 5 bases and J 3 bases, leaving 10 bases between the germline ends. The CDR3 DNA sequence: TGTGCCAGCAGCGCCCGATGGGACACTGAAGCTTTCTTT. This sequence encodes CASSARWDTEAFF.

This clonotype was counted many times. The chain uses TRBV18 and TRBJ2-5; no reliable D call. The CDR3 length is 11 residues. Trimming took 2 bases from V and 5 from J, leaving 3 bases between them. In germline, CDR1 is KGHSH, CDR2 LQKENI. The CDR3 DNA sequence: TGTGCCAGCTCACCAGCGGAGACCCAGTACTTC. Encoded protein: CASSPAETQYF. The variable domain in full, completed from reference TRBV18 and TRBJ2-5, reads NAGVMQNPRHLVRRRGQEARLRCSPMKGHSHVYWYRQLPEEGLKFMVYLQKENIIDESGMPKERFSAEFPKEGPSILRIQQVVRGDSAAYFCASSPAETQYFGPGTRLLVL.

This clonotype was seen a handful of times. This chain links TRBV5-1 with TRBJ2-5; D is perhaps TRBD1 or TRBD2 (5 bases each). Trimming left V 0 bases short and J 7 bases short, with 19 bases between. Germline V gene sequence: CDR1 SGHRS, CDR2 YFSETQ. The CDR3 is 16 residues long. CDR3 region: CASSLVGTINSRTQYF. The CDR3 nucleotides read TGCGCCAGCAGCTTGGTCGGGACCATTAATTCGAGGACCCAGTACTTC.

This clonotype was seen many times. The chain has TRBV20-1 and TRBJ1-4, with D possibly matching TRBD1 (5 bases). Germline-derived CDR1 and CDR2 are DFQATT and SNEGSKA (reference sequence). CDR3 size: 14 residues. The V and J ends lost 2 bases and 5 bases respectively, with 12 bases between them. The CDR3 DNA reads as TGCAGTGCTAGATCTACAGGCCGGAATGAAAAACTGTTTTTT. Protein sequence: CSARSTGRNEKLFF.

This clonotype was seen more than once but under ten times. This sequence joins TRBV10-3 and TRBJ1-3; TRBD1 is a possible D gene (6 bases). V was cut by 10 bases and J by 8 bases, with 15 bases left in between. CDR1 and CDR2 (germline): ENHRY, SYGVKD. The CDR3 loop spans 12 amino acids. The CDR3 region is CATGQYRDTIYF. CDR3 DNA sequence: TGTGCCACCGGACAGTATCGAGACACCATATATTTT.

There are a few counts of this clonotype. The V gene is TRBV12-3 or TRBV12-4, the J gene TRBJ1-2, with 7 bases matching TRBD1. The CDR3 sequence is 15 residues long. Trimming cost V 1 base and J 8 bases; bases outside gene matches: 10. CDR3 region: CASSLGPDRALGYTF. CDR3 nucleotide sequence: TGTGCCAGCAGTTTAGGCCCCGACAGGGCGCTCGGCTACACCTTC.